The present TCR beta chain was sequenced within a study of cytomegalovirus exposure and HLA in healthy donors. The PCR employed 60 Vbeta primers together with 13 Jbeta primers. The protocol was immunoSEQ multiplex PCR, while the TCRdb copy is restricted to in-frame clones and leaves out a portion. The sample includes about 95,000 clones, around 84% of them seen just once. With respect to this clone: Its antigen is currently unknown.

Healthy bone marrow donors made up the cohort. The V gene lost 6 bases and the J gene lost 0 bases, with 12 bases spanning the gap. In germline, CDR1 is SGHNT, CDR2 YENEEA. This CDR3 comprises 14 residues. Study-wide results and caveats: Several of the most significant clusters appeared, in a later analysis, to be linked to common viral pathogens. Accurate predictions that matched the HLA-A and HLA-B alleles of most subjects were reportedly made from TCR beta sequences.

Source material: PBMCs. The sequence derives from a woman in her thirties or forties in good health and CMV-seropositive. J is TRBJ2-7 and V is TRBV11-3; a weak D match, TRBD1 (6 bases). CDR3 DNA: TGTGCCAGCAGTTTGGGACAAAGCTCCTACGAGCAGTACTTC. Translating it yields CASSLGQSSYEQYF.